The clone carrying this TCR beta chain was counted only a few times. What it binds is not known. The sample belongs to a study of T cells in Graves' hyperthyroidism and ophthalmopathy. General observations from the study: Before onset, by a median of approximately 6.8 months, the model predicted ophthalmopathy.

The V gene's germline CDR1 is SGHDT and CDR2 YYEEEE. Trimming pared 3 bases from V and 10 bases from J, leaving 14 bases between. The CDR3 runs to 14 residues. TCR beta CDR3 regions were amplified from RNA transcripts. HTBI primers were used for first-round RT-PCR of the TCR CDR3. TCRdb reanalysed the multiplex PCR reads using MiXCR and keeps one entry per CDR3 protein. The data hold about 360,000 distinct CDR3 sequences, with approximately 13% observed a single time. The rearrangement uses TRBV5-6 and TRBJ1-6, with D possibly TRBD1 on 6 matching bases. The receptor's source is a woman younger than 30 with Graves' hyperthyroidism. The sample comprised blood. The CDR3 protein is CASSWGRGGSPLHF. Here the CDR3 DNA reads TGTGCCAGCAGCTGGGGCAGGGGCGGATCACCCCTCCACTTT.